This T cell receptor beta chain was identified during a study of beta chain features in type 1 diabetes. The wider study: Cell yields, gender and age were similar in healthy donors and patients.

Overall study findings and caveats: Shorter TCRB CDR3s, moderately but significantly so, were found in Type 1 diabetes patients in all four CD4+ subsets.

This clone has just a few counts. Its specificity is unknown. Of the isolated RNA, all was reverse transcribed, and so the sequenced material was expressed TCRB transcripts. Measured with immunoSEQ multiplex PCR; TCRdb has only the in-frame clones, and not every one. The sample lists about 700,000 clones; 13% were seen once. The receptor comes from a man aged 18 to 29 with type 1 diabetes. Source material: naive CD4+ T cells from blood.

The CDR3, as DNA: TGTGCCTGGAGTCCGGTCAACTATGGCTACACCTTC. It specifies CAWSPVNYGYTF. The chain has TRBV30 and TRBJ1-2; D remains ambiguous. Germline CDR1 GTSNPN, CDR2 SVGIG (reference sequence). V lost 2 bases and J 2 bases, leaving 6 bases between the germline ends. The CDR3 has 12 residues.